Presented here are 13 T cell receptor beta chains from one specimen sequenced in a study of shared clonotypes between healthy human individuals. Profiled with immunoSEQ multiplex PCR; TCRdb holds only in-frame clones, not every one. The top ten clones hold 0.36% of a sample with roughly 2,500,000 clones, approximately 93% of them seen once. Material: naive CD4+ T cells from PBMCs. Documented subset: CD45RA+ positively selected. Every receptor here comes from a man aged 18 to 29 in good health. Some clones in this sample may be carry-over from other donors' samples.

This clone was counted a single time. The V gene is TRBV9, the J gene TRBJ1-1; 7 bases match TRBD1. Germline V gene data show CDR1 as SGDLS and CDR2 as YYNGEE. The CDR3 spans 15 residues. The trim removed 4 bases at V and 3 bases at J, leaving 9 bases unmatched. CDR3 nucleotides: TGTGCCAGCAGCCCTAGACAGGGATCGGACACTGAAGCTTTCTTT. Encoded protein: CASSPRQGSDTEAFF.

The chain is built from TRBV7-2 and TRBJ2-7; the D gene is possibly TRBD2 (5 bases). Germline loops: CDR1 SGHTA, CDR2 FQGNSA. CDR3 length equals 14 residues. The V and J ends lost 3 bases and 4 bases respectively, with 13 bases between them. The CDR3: CASSLLVRGYEQYF. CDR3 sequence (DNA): TGTGCCAGCAGCTTGCTAGTTCGAGGGTACGAGCAGTACTTC.

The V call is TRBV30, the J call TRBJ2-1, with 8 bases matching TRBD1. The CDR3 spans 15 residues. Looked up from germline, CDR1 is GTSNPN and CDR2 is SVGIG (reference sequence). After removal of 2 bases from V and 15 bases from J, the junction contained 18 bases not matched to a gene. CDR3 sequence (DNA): TGTGCCTGGAGTTTAGGACAGGGTGACCCCAAAGGAGGGTTCTTC. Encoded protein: CAWSLGQGDPKGGFF.

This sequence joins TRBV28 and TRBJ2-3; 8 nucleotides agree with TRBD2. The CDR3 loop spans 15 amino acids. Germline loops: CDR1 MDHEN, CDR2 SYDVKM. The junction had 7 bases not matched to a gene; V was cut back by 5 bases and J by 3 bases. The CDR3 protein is CASSHGTRSTDTQYF. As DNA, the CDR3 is TGTGCCAGCAGTCACGGGACTAGGAGTACAGATACGCAGTATTTT.

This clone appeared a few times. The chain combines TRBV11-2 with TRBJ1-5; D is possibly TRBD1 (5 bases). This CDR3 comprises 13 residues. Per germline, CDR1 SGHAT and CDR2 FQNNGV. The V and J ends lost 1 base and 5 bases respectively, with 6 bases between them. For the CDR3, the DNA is TGTGCCAGCAGCTTAGGGGGGGATCAGCCCCAGCATTTT. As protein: CASSLGGDQPQHF.

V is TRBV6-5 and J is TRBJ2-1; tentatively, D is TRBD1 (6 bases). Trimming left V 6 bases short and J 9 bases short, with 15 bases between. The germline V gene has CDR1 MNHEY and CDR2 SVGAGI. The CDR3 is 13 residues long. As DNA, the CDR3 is TGTGCCAGCAGCAGAACAGGGAAGCGTGAGCAGTTCTTC. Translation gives CASSRTGKREQFF.

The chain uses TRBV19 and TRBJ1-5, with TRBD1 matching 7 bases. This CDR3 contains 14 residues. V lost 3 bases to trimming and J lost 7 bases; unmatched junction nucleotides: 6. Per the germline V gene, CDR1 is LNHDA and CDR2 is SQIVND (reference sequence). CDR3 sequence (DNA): TGTGCCAGTAGTATTGCACAGGGGTACCAGCCCCAGCATTTT. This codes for CASSIAQGYQPQHF. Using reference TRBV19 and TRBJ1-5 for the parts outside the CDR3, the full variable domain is DGGITQSPKYLFRKEGQNVTLSCEQNLNHDAMYWYRQDPGQGLRLIYYSQIVNDFQKGDIAEGYSVSREKKESFPLTVTSAQKNPTAFYLCASSIAQGYQPQHFGDGTRLSIL.

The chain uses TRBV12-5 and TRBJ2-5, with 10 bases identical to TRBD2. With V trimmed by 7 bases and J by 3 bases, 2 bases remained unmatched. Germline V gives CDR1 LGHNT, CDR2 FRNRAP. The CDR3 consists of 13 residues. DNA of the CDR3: TGTGCTAGTGCTCTAGCGGGGGAAGAGACCCAGTACTTC. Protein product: CASALAGEETQYF.

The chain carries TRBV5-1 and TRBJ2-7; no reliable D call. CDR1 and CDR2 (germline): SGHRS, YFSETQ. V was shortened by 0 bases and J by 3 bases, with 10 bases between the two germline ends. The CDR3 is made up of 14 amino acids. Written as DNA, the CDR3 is TGCGCCAGCAGCTTGGTATCGCTCAACTACGAGCAGTACTTC. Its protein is CASSLVSLNYEQYF. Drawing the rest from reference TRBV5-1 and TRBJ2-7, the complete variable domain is KAGVTQTPRYLIKTRGQQVTLSCSPISGHRSVSWYQQTPGQGLQFLFEYFSETQRNKGNFPGRFSGRQFSNSRSEMNVSTLELGDSALYLCASSLVSLNYEQYFGPGTRLTVT.

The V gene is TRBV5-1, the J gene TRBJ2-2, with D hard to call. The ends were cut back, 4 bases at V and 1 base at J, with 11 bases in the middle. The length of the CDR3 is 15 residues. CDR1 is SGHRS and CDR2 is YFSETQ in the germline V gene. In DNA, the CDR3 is TGCGCCAGCAGCATTGGCGCCCAGAACACCGGGGAGCTGTTTTTT. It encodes CASSIGAQNTGELFF.

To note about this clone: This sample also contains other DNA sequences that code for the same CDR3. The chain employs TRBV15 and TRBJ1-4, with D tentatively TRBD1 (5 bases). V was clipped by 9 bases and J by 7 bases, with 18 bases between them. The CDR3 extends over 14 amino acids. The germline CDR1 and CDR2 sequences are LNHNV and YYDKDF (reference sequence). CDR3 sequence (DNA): TGTGCCACTAGTCGGGGCCGCGGCGGTGAAAAACTGTTTTTT. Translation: CATSRGRGGEKLFF.

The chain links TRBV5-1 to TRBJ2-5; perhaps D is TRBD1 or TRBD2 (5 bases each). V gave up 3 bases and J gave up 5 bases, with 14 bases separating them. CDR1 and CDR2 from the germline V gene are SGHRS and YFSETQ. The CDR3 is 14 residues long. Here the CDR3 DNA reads TGCGCCAGCAGCTCGCTTAGAGAGGGGGAGACCCAGTACTTC. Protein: CASSSLREGETQYF.

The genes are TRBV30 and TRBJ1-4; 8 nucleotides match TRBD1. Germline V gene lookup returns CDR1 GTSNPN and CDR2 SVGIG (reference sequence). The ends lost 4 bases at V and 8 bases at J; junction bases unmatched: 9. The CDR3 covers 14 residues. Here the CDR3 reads CAWTEDREGEKLFF. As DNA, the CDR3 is TGTGCCTGGACCGAGGACAGGGAGGGCGAAAAACTGTTTTTT.